Listed below are T cell receptor beta chains from one sample, sequenced in a study of T cells in lung cancer brain metastases. Using immunoSEQ multiplex PCR, the repertoire was profiled, and TCRdb retains in-frame clones only, with some absent. The data show several thousand clones, with roughly 84% seen just once and 2.5% to 3% held by the top ten. Material for sequencing was tumor tissue from the primary lung tumor. The receptor set was obtained from a woman aged 45 to 65 with non-small cell lung cancer. CDR3s leave out the opening cysteine and the closing phenylalanine or tryptophan.

v_call cdr3_aa
TRBV23-1 ASPRLASYEQY
TRBV11-2 ASSFSYEQY
TRBV10-3 AIGWADTQY
TRBV19 ASSQGQAYSNQPQH
TRBV20-1 SARVADTQY
TRBV5-1 ASGLAGSSGANVLT
TRBV11-1 ASSSRASYEQY
TRBV19 ASTTGHIVIPFSGNTIY
TRBV9 ASSVATGPLDNEQF
TRBV5-1 ASSIRDGLRRYEQY
TRBV5-1 ASSYGQGETQY
TRBV7-9 ASSFDPKEQF
TRBV11-2 ASSPLRTSGGVTDTQY
TRBV21-1 ASSKVPGRKGAF
TRBV5-1 ASSLEGISSYEQY
TRBV15 ATSPGQANYGYT
TRBV6-5 ASSPSVQGGNEQF
TRBV4-1 ASSQDDSGFYGYT
TRBV18 ASSPEMNTEAF
TRBV2 ASSAITSTDTQY
TRBV29-1 SESVIGGRSYNEQF
TRBV2 ASRGDGNYGYT
TRBV15 ATTDSGGDIKPQH
TRBV6-5 ASSKTGTNTEAF
TRBV10-3 ATQSAGTGNQPQH
TRBV7-2 ASSLETGFLQPQH
TRBV11-2 ASSLTQFNQPQH
TRBV13 ASSLVGGPDGYT
TRBV5-1 ASSFDRNTEAF
TRBV6-1 ASRAAGWASYEQY
TRBV5-1 ASTDSQEIQY
TRBV6-4 ASSDLPGGASSTDTQY
TRBV5-5 ASRKGTGANVLT
TRBV6-5 ASTASSPGANVLT
TRBV7-8 ASSLNRASNQPQH
TRBV19 ASSIRVAGELF
TRBV7-9 ASSWDSEEQF
TRBV5-8 ASSLVYEQY
TRBV10-2 ASSEGGLSHNQPQH
TRBV29-1 SVTQGAGRNQPQH
TRBV4-2 ASSQFDLLSYNEQF
TRBV2 ASSAYDPNQPQH
TRBV7-2 ASSFGPGPGGELF
TRBV4-1 ASSQGGDRATYEQY
TRBV12-5 ASGSAAWGGETQY
TRBV11-2 ASSLVRDRGTGELF
TRBV27 ASSLSWGSQYGYT
TRBV2 ASRRLPTGDHTEAF
TRBV5-1 ASSLSGQNQPQH
TRBV19 ASSIKGGRYEQY
TRBV27 ASSRYRGRLETQY
TRBV4-2 ASSPPLAGAQY
TRBV6-4 ASSETGTSGTDTQY
TRBV19 ASSVSGRREQY
TRBV5-1 ASSQGVSGELF
TRBV7-2 ASSAPTSGSYEQY
TRBV7-3 ASSLRADREETQY
TRBV7-9 ASSLSGGSQETQY
TRBV7-9 ASSLVRGSNTEAF
TRBV2 ASSASGGQETQY